This T cell receptor (beta chain) is drawn from a study of T cells in Graves' hyperthyroidism and ophthalmopathy. Overall study: It was at initial diagnosis, before any treatment, that peripheral blood was collected. Study findings and constraints: Ophthalmopathy was distinguished from stable hyperthyroidism by 13 V-J signatures. The majority of expanded thyroid clonotypes above 0.001 also appeared in blood.

This clonotype was counted at least ten times. Its antigen remains unidentified. Amplification of TCR beta CDR3 regions used RNA as the template. Carried out on the TCR CDR3, a first-round RT-PCR used the HTBI primer set. TCRdb itself ran the multiplex PCR reads through MiXCR, one entry per CDR3 protein. The data show about 380,000 distinct CDR3 sequences, about 14% seen once. The sequence was obtained from a young woman with Graves' ophthalmopathy. The sample taken for sequencing was blood.

DNA of the CDR3: TGTGCCAGCAGCCCGCTCCAGGGGACCTACAATGAGCAGTTCTTC. Its translation is CASSPLQGTYNEQFF. The genes are TRBV3-1 and TRBJ2-1; D is possibly TRBD1 (6 bases). The V end lost 4 bases, the J end lost 2 bases, and 12 bases lay between the germline ends. The CDR3 length is 15 residues. CDR1 LGHDT and CDR2 YNNKEL come from the germline V gene (reference sequence).